The entry below describes one T cell receptor beta chain. No antigen is known for it. Base qualities are not provided; no much larger clone lies one nucleotide away. This entry is derived from a study of blood T cell repertoires in COVID-19 (dated by TCRdb to 2020 to 2022). For the wider study: Collaborator samples came from the United States, Italy and Spain and covered acute and convalescent phases of COVID-19. The samples were drawn from two sources: the first 160 participants of the ongoing ImmuneRACE study, and approximately 1,300 subjects contributed by 6 global collaborators. Sample metadata almost always included a de-identified subject ID, COVID-19 status, age in years and sex. Where available, HLA class I and class II types were obtained from metadata supplied by the sample provider rather than from assay-based typing. The dataset comprised deeply sampled blood TCRbeta repertoires from subjects exposed to, actively infected with, or recovered from COVID-19. The prospective study material was composed of cDNA or gDNA derived from T cells, B-cell-depleted T cells, or PBMCs. A freely available public database, intended as a resource for researchers studying the immune response to SARS-CoV-2, is where the repertoires were released. Broader findings and caveats from the paper: How much clinical and demographic metadata was included differed by source and by participant, and the metadata was provided uncurated.

The immunoSEQ Assay, a bias-controlled multiplex PCR, was used to amplify TCRbeta CDR3 regions from genomic DNA. In the original analysis: Nucleated cell counts per sample were estimated from amplification of reference gene primers within the assay. Sequence reads were collapsed and filtered to measure the absolute abundance of every unique TCRbeta CDR3 rearrangement. Productive Simpson clonality was computed per sample as the square root of Simpson's diversity index over productive rearrangements. Held by TCRdb, this immuneACCESS table contains in-frame sequences only and omits some clones. Under half of the omission traces to an unresolved V gene where checked; the cause of the rest is unknown. That table is the source of V, J and clone size, and D and trimming were worked out from the DNA. Recorded for this sample are 80,000 or so clones; over 85% of them occurred a single time. The ten top clones hold less than 2.5% of the sample.

Each collaborating institution followed its own protocols to collect whole blood in K2EDTA tubes. For TCRbeta analysis, collaborators shipped samples in one of three forms: frozen whole blood, isolated PBMCs, or DNA extracted from either of those sample types. From cysteine to phenylalanine, the CDR3 is 14 amino acids long. CDR3 DNA is the only sequence kept; it has 42 bases, read in frame from the first base. Trimming removed 5 bases from V and 5 bases from J, leaving 13 bases between the germline ends. The germline V gene (reference sequence) supplies CDR1 LNHDA and CDR2 SQIVND. Sequenced: peripheral blood. Recombination joined TRBV19 with TRBJ1-5; a confident D gene designation cannot be given. This clonotype was sampled from a man aged 45-65 years with acute or convalescent COVID-19. The nucleotides read TGTGCCAGTAGTCCCTCGGGTCGGGATCAGCCCCAGCATTTT. It specifies CASSPSGRDQPQHF.